This TCR beta chain was sequenced during a study of blood T cell repertoires in COVID-19. Study at large: Spain, Italy and the United States supplied samples that represented acute and convalescent COVID-19. T cells, B-cell-depleted T cells, or PBMCs provided the cDNA or gDNA that served as material.

In the study's own analysis: The assay estimated nucleated cells by amplifying reference gene primers. TCRdb keeps only in-frame clones here, not all; method: immunoSEQ multiplex PCR. V, J and clone size were drawn from that table, and D and trimming were deduced from the DNA. Among roughly 200,000 clones listed, approximately 82% were seen once. V lost 4 bases, J lost 0 bases, and 13 bases lay in between. This CDR3 has 16 residues. The germline CDR1 and CDR2 sequences are SGDLS and YYNGEE. This receptor was obtained from a man in his forties or fifties with active or convalescent COVID-19. Sequenced input: peripheral blood. This chain joins TRBV9 and TRBJ2-2; D might be TRBD1 (6 bases). CDR3 nucleotide sequence: TGTGCCAGCAGCCCCCGACAGGCCGCGAACACCGGGGAGCTGTTTTTT. This sequence encodes CASSPRQAANTGELFF.